One and the same sample provided the 12 T cell receptor beta chains below, sequenced in a study of T-cell memory formation after mild COVID-19. TCRdb called the 5' RACE reads again in MiXCR, with one record for every CDR3 protein. The sample includes about 190,000 distinct CDR3 sequences, roughly 30% seen only once; the top ten take about an eighth. The sample consisted of PBMCs or a T cell subset sorted from them (not recorded which). All receptors derive from an adult woman who had mild COVID-19 (a few samples of this study predate the infection). Cell type and time point are not known.

This chain uses TRBV10-3 with TRBJ2-1; maybe TRBD2 (6 bases). CDR3 size: 16 residues. Trimming left V 3 bases short and J 3 bases short, with 15 bases between. Germline V gives CDR1 ENHRY, CDR2 SYGVKD. DNA of the CDR3: TGTGCCATCAGTGATCCCTCTGCGGGACTCTACAATGAGCAGTTCTTC. Its protein is CAISDPSAGLYNEQFF.

At least ten counts were recorded for this clonotype. V and J are TRBV7-6 and TRBJ2-3; maybe TRBD2 (5 bases). This CDR3 spans 15 amino acids. CDR1 and CDR2 from the germline V gene are SGHVS and FNYEAQ. Trimming removed 4 bases from V and 1 base from J, with 12 bases in between. In DNA form, the CDR3 reads TGTGCCAGCAGCTCCCCTAGCCCCGGCACAGATACGCAGTATTTT. This translates into CASSSPSPGTDTQYF.

The chain combines TRBV7-9 with TRBJ2-7; possible D gene TRBD2, 5 bases. The CDR3 sequence is 13 residues long. The V end was cut by 5 bases, the J end by 3 bases, with 11 bases between. Germline CDR1 is SEHNR and CDR2 is FQNEAQ (reference sequence). The CDR3 bases are TGTGCCAGCAGCCCGACCGGGGACTACGAGCAGTACTTC. This translates into CASSPTGDYEQYF.

This clonotype was recorded many times. The V call is TRBV19, the J call TRBJ2-1; 8 positions agree with TRBD1. Trimming cost V 7 bases and J 4 bases; bases outside gene matches: 6. Germline V gene lookup returns CDR1 LNHDA and CDR2 SQIVND (reference sequence). There are 14 residues in the CDR3. The DNA for the CDR3 is TGTGCCAGTAATCCAGGGGGCTTTTACAATGAGCAGTTCTTC. Its translation is CASNPGGFYNEQFF.

This clonotype was detected a few times. The gene calls are TRBV6-2 or TRBV6-3 and TRBJ2-5; no reliable D call. Germline-derived CDR1 and CDR2 are MNHEY and SVGEGT. The length of the CDR3 is 11 residues. V was clipped by 2 bases and J by 6 bases, with 4 bases between them. DNA for the CDR3: TGTGCCAGCAGTTACGTACAGACCCAGTACTTC. Its protein is CASSYVQTQYF.

The J gene is TRBJ1-5, the V gene TRBV7-6, with D unclear. Germline V gene sequence: CDR1 SGHVS, CDR2 FNYEAQ. V lost 1 base to trimming and J lost 0 bases, with 10 bases between them. CDR3 size: 16 residues. This chain's CDR3 is CASSLGVRDSNQPQHF. CDR3 DNA: TGTGCCAGCAGCTTAGGGGTGAGGGATAGCAATCAGCCCCAGCATTTT.

The chain employs TRBV6-5 and TRBJ2-7; perhaps D is TRBD1 or TRBD2 (5 bases each). The CDR3 covers 12 residues. CDR1 is MNHEY and CDR2 is SVGAGI in the germline V gene. V was trimmed by 3 bases and J by 6 bases, leaving 9 bases between them. The CDR3 loop is CASSYRGGEQYF. The CDR3 region has the DNA TGTGCCAGCAGTTATCGGGGCGGCGAGCAGTACTTC.

Only a few counts were recorded for this clonotype. The chain carries TRBV5-1 and TRBJ2-7; TRBD2 is a possible D gene (5 bases). The germline V gene has CDR1 SGHRS and CDR2 YFSETQ. Trimming took 3 bases from V and 3 from J, leaving 13 bases between them. CDR3 length equals 14 residues. The CDR3 sequence is CASSSRGEIYEQYF. The CDR3 nucleotides are TGCGCCAGCAGCTCCCGGGGAGAGATCTACGAGCAGTACTTC.

The chain employs TRBV25-1 and TRBJ2-5; D tentatively reads TRBD1 or TRBD2 (5 bases each). This CDR3 comprises 12 residues. CDR1 and CDR2 from the germline V gene are MGHDK and SYGVNS. The germline V and J ends were trimmed by 8 bases and 4 bases, with 11 bases remaining between them. The CDR3 sequence: CASGGLGETQYF. The CDR3 nucleotides are TGTGCCAGCGGGGGTTTGGGAGAGACCCAGTACTTC.

The chain employs TRBV7-9 and TRBJ1-2; no definite D call. The CDR3 is made up of 14 amino acids. V shed 4 bases and J shed 6 bases, with 15 bases lying between them. Germline V gene sequence: CDR1 SEHNR, CDR2 FQNEAQ (reference sequence). CDR3 protein: CASSYKEPINGYTF. CDR3 nucleotides: TGTGCCAGCAGCTATAAGGAGCCGATCAATGGCTACACCTTC.

This chain links TRBV24-1 with TRBJ2-2; D call uncertain. CDR1 KGHDR and CDR2 SFDVKD come from the germline V gene. The V gene lost 9 bases and the J gene lost 2 bases, with 9 bases spanning the gap. The CDR3 contains 13 residues. The CDR3: CATGTLNTGELFF. The CDR3 coding sequence is TGTGCCACCGGTACGCTCAACACCGGGGAGCTGTTTTTT.

Concerning this clonotype: The conserved final phenylalanine or tryptophan is absent from the CDR3, which likely points to a read error. It is unclear where the CDR3 begins or ends on the DNA, so no DNA is shown, and the CDR3 is as TCRdb lists it. The rearrangement links TRBV15 to TRBJ1-4; the D call in the table, TRBD1, was not verified against the DNA. The CDR3 region is 13 residues in length, termini included. Germline assignment: CDR1 LNHNV and CDR2 YYDKDF (reference sequence). CDR3 residues: CATSRDPGGRKAI.